This passage covers 21 T cell receptor beta chains from one sample sequenced in a study of T cell therapy product for transplant patients. Here the label signifies: 20 to 25 nM rapamycin added during CMV-specific T-cell product expansion (Rapa-TCP). The sample's label refers to: CMVpp65/IE-1-reactive T cells enriched by IFNgamma capture and expanded in vitro. Stimulation lasted around six hours, using overlapping CMV pp65 and IE-1 peptide pools at roughly 0.48 ug/ml each. Positive selection by IFNgamma secretion assay kept the CMV-stimulated cells that produced IFNgamma. Enriched IFNgamma+ cells grew for around 21 days with irradiated autologous feeders and either IL-7/IL-15 or IL-2. Only in-frame clones appear in the TCRdb table, and some are missing; sequencing was by immunoSEQ multiplex PCR. This sample carries 1,000 to 1,300 clones, about 50% of them seen once, and the ten largest clones take 30% to 35%.

These receptors' targets are unknown. The sample taken for sequencing was a sorted cell population cultured from PBMCs. The source is an adult in good health.

In its sample, this clone is medium-sized. The chain uses TRBV7-8 and TRBJ1-1; possibly TRBD1 for D (5 bases). V was pared by 0 bases and J by 10 bases, with 18 bases between. This CDR3 region has 15 residues. The germline V gene has CDR1 SGHVS and CDR2 FQNEAQ. The CDR3: CASSLAASGIERAFF. CDR3 DNA sequence: TGTGCCAGCAGCTTAGCGGCGTCAGGGATTGAAAGAGCTTTCTTT.

The chain couples TRBV27 to TRBJ2-3; D may be TRBD1 (7 bases). Between the trimmed V and J ends, which lost 8 bases and 0 bases, there was a span of 27 bases. The CDR3 loop spans 19 amino acids. Germline V CDR1 and CDR2: MNHEY, SMNVEV (reference sequence). DNA of the CDR3: TGTGCCAGCGGGTCCCAATCTCAGGGGGGCAGGGTTAGCACAGATACGCAGTATTTT. It specifies CASGSQSQGGRVSTDTQYF.

The chain carries TRBV6-5 and TRBJ1-1, with D possibly matching TRBD1 (5 bases). The V gene's germline CDR1 is MNHEY and CDR2 SVGAGI. Deletions cut 5 bases from V and 1 base from J, with 14 bases between. The CDR3 totals 15 residues. CDR3 sequence: CASSRSGLGNTEAFF. The CDR3 DNA is TGTGCCAGCAGTAGGTCAGGGCTTGGGAACACTGAAGCTTTCTTT.

The chain has TRBV7-9 and TRBJ2-5, with D perhaps matching TRBD1 (6 bases). Trimming removed 1 base at V and 4 bases at J, with 7 bases between. CDR1 is SEHNR, CDR2 FQNEAQ, per germline (reference sequence). This CDR3 region has 13 residues. The DNA of the CDR3 is TGTGCCAGCAGCTTAGTGACAGGAGAGACCCAGTACTTC. Its translation is CASSLVTGETQYF.

This clone was observed a few times. The chain recombines TRBV5-5 with TRBJ2-1; D perhaps matches TRBD2 (5 bases). The V and J ends lost 0 bases and 5 bases respectively, with 9 bases between them. The CDR3 covers 14 residues. Per the germline V gene, CDR1 is SGHKS and CDR2 is YYEKEE (reference sequence). The CDR3 DNA sequence: TGTGCCAGCAGCTTGGTCGGACTCAACAATGAGCAGTTCTTC. Translating gives CASSLVGLNNEQFF. The variable domain in full, completed from reference TRBV5-5 and TRBJ2-1, reads DAGVTQSPTHLIKTRGQQVTLRCSPISGHKSVSWYQQVLGQGPQFIFQYYEKEERGRGNFPDRFSARQFPNYSSELNVNALLLGDSALYLCASSLVGLNNEQFFGPGTRLTVL.

This clone has just a few counts. This sequence joins TRBV29-1 and TRBJ1-2, with no clear D. The length of the CDR3 is 16 residues. Trimming shortened V by 3 bases and J by 8 bases, and 25 bases separated the two germline ends. Germline V gene data show CDR1 as SQVTM and CDR2 as ANQGSEA. CDR3 amino acids: CSVDKSEGVSGLGYTF. The DNA of the CDR3 is TGCAGCGTTGATAAGAGTGAAGGAGTGTCGGGGTTAGGCTACACCTTC.

This clone appeared a few times. CDR3 loop: CARIRPPRPPQHF. The CDR3 DNA is TGTGCCAGAATAAGGCCACCTCGCCCACCCCAGCATTTT. This rearrangement joins TRBV5-3 to TRBJ1-5; no reliable D call. TRBV5-3 is assigned to the ORF class and has an uncertain function. The CDR3 extends over 13 amino acids. Deletions cut 6 bases from V and 10 bases from J, with 17 bases between.

The rearrangement links TRBV29-1 to TRBJ2-7; 8 bases are a match to TRBD1. This CDR3 is 13 amino acids long. Germline-derived CDR1 and CDR2 are SQVTM and ANQGSEA. V gave up 0 bases and J gave up 6 bases; unmatched junction bases: 4. The DNA of the CDR3 is TGCAGCGTTGAAGATCGGACAGGGCGCGAGCAGTACTTC. As protein: CSVEDRTGREQYF.

The V gene is TRBV4-2, the J gene TRBJ2-1; D is perhaps TRBD1 (6 bases). Germline loops: CDR1 LGHNA, CDR2 YNFKEQ. CDR3 size: 17 residues. V lost 0 bases and J 6 bases, leaving 18 bases between the germline ends. In nucleotides, the CDR3 is TGTGCCAGCAGCCAAGATGGAACAGGGTCACCTTTCAATGAGCAGTTCTTC. It codes for CASSQDGTGSPFNEQFF.

V is TRBV5-4 and J is TRBJ1-2; TRBD1 matches at 9 bases. V lost 0 bases and J lost 8; bases outside the gene matches: 11. The CDR3 sequence is 16 residues long. CDR1 SGHNT and CDR2 YYREEE come from the germline V gene (reference sequence). The chain's CDR3 is CASSLGPPDRGVGYTF. In nucleotides, the CDR3 is TGTGCCAGCAGCTTGGGCCCCCCGGACAGGGGTGTCGGCTACACCTTC.

This clone was picked up one time. The chain recombines TRBV7-8 with TRBJ2-3; 9 bases agree with TRBD1. The CDR3 length is 16 residues. Per germline, CDR1 SGHVS and CDR2 FQNEAQ. J was trimmed by 4 bases and V by 4 bases; bases with no gene match: 9. CDR3 in DNA: TGTGCCAGCAGCTCCGAACAGGGGGCGCAAGCAGATACGCAGTATTTT. Translated, it gives CASSSEQGAQADTQYF.

The chain uses TRBV6-5 and TRBJ1-5; 7 nucleotides align to TRBD1. Looked up from germline, CDR1 is MNHEY and CDR2 is SVGAGI. The ends lost 7 bases at V and 5 bases at J; junction bases unmatched: 8. The CDR3 has 14 amino acids. CDR3 DNA: TGTGCCAGCAAACGGGACAGCACCTATCAGCCCCAGCATTTT. Translation: CASKRDSTYQPQHF.

The V gene is TRBV5-1, the J gene TRBJ1-5; D gene ambiguous. This CDR3 is 15 amino acids long. Trimming stripped 0 bases from V and 1 base from J, with 8 bases between. CDR1 is SGHRS and CDR2 is YFSETQ in the germline V gene. As DNA, the CDR3 is TGCGCCAGCAGCTTGGGGCCTCAGAGCAATCAGCCCCAGCATTTT. This sequence encodes CASSLGPQSNQPQHF.

The chain has TRBV4-1 and TRBJ2-7; TRBD2 matches at 8 bases. Trimming removed 8 bases from V and 6 bases from J; junction bases left unmatched: 18. The CDR3 runs to 16 residues. Germline CDR1 and CDR2: MGHRA and YSYEKL. As DNA, the CDR3 is TGCGCCAGCCGCCCCCAGCCCGGGGGGGGCTTCGGCGAGCAGTACTTC. Translated, it gives CASRPQPGGGFGEQYF.

The chain links TRBV6-1 to TRBJ2-7; possibly TRBD1 for D (5 bases). The V gene lost 2 bases and the J gene lost 4 bases, with 6 bases spanning the gap. Germline lookup yields CDR1 MNHNS and CDR2 SASEGT. This CDR3 comprises 12 residues. CDR3 sequence reads: CASSEPGYEQYF. Here the CDR3 DNA reads TGTGCCAGCAGTGAACCAGGGTACGAGCAGTACTTC.

This clone was detected only a few times. The chain's CDR3 is CASSHGLARSDTQYF. The CDR3 DNA reads TGTGCCAGCAGCCACGGACTAGCGAGGTCAGATACGCAGTATTTT. The chain recombines TRBV27 with TRBJ2-3, with 9 positions matching TRBD2. The V and J ends lost 6 bases and 4 bases, in that order; junction bases with no gene match: 8. This CDR3 spans 15 amino acids. The germline gives CDR1 MNHEY, CDR2 SMNVEV (reference sequence).

The gene calls are TRBV15 and TRBJ1-2; D unclear. Germline V gene lookup returns CDR1 LNHNV and CDR2 YYDKDF (reference sequence). The V and J ends lost 4 bases and 4 bases respectively, with 16 bases between them. This CDR3 comprises 15 residues. DNA of the CDR3: TGTGCCACCAGCACCCCAAGTCAGTTTTCCTATGGCTACACCTTC. Protein product: CATSTPSQFSYGYTF.

The chain recombines TRBV4-2 with TRBJ2-2; TRBD1 matches 12 bases. Germline V gives CDR1 LGHNA, CDR2 YNFKEQ. The CDR3 has 17 residues. Germline trimming cut 4 bases from V and 7 bases from J; bases unmatched to any gene: 10. The CDR3 sequence is CASSRSGTGGASGELFF. The CDR3 bases are TGTGCCAGCAGCCGATCCGGGACAGGGGGCGCGAGCGGGGAGCTGTTTTTT.

Here the CDR3 DNA reads TGTGCCAGCAGCTTAGATGCGGGGAATCAGCCCCAGCATTTT. This translates into CASSLDAGNQPQHF. V gene TRBV7-9 combines with J gene TRBJ1-5; D gene uncertain. Germline assignment: CDR1 SEHNR and CDR2 FQNEAQ (reference sequence). Trimming pared 1 base from V and 4 bases from J, leaving 8 bases between. This CDR3 spans 14 amino acids.

The rearrangement links TRBV29-1 to TRBJ1-4; 8 bases agree with TRBD1. The germline V gene has CDR1 SQVTM and CDR2 ANQGSEA. The V segment lost 6 bases and the J segment 12 bases; nucleotides outside the gene matches: 12. The CDR3 is 13 amino acids. This CDR3 reads CSVEDRVGVELFF. DNA of the CDR3: TGCAGCGTGGAGGACAGGGTCGGGGTGGAACTGTTTTTT.

The genes are TRBV9 and TRBJ1-5; 7 bases fit TRBD1. The CDR3 is 15 amino acids. Per germline, CDR1 SGDLS and CDR2 YYNGEE. V dropped 2 bases and J dropped 3; count of bases not matched to a gene: 5. CDR3 DNA: TGTGCCAGCAGCGTGGCCGGGACAGTCAATCAGCCCCAGCATTTT. This encodes CASSVAGTVNQPQHF. The whole variable domain, remainder taken from reference TRBV9 and TRBJ1-5, is DSGVTQTPKHLITATGQRVTLRCSPRSGDLSVYWYQQSLDQGLQFLIQYYNGEERAKGNILERFSAQQFPDLHSELNLSSLELGDSALYFCASSVAGTVNQPQHFGDGTRLSIL.